This T cell receptor (beta chain) was captured by sequencing in a study of OX40 agonist ivuxolimab in advanced cancers. Overall study context: Dosing consisted of intravenous ivuxolimab at 0.01 to 10 mg/kg every 2 weeks. A diagnosis of hepatocellular carcinoma, melanoma, renal cell or head and neck cancer was present in dose-escalation patients.

CDR1 and CDR2 from the germline V gene are MGHRA and YSYEKL. The CDR3 loop spans 13 amino acids. V was cut by 3 bases and J by 2 bases, with 5 bases left in between. Measured with immunoSEQ multiplex PCR; TCRdb has only the in-frame clones, and not every one. The sample lists fewer than 95,000 clones; 75% to 85% were seen once. Of note for this clone: Its target is unknown.

Study-wide points: At 0.1 to 3.0 mg/kg and by week 6, CD4+ and CD8+ T cells in the blood had expanded clonally.

The input for sequencing was CD4+ or CD8+ T cells sorted from blood, taken in a trial of the OX40 agonist ivuxolimab. This chain connects TRBV4-1 to TRBJ1-3; unclear D gene. The receptor's source is an adult with an advanced solid tumor such as melanoma, head and neck, liver or kidney cancer. The CDR3 DNA reads TGCGCCAGCAGCCAGCTTCCTGGAAACACCATATATTTT. Amino acids: CASSQLPGNTIYF.